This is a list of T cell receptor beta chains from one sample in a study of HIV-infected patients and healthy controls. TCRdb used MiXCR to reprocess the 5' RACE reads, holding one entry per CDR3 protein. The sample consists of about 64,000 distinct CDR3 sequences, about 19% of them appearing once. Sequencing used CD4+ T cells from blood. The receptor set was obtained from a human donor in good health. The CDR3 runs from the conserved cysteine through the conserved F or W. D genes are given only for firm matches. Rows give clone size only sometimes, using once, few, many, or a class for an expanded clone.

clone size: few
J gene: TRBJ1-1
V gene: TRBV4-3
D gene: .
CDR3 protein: CASSQDHGWRAFF
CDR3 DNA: TGCGCCAGCAGCCAAGATCATGGATGGAGGGCTTTCTTT

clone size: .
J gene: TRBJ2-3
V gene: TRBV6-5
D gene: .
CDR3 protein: CASKGLANRASTDTQYF
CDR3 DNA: TGTGCCAGCAAGGGGCTAGCGAACCGTGCTAGCACAGATACGCAGTATTTT

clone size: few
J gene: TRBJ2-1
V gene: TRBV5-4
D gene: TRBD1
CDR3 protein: CASSFPGTGATNEQFF
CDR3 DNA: TGTGCCAGCAGCTTTCCCGGGACAGGGGCCACCAATGAGCAGTTCTTC

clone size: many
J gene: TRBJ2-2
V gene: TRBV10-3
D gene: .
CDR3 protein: CAIGTGELFF
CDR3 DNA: TGTGCCATAGGTACCGGGGAGCTGTTTTTT

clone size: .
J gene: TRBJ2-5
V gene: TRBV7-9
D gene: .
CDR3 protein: CASRGFIGTQYF
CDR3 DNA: TGTGCCAGCAGAGGATTCATCGGGACCCAGTACTTC

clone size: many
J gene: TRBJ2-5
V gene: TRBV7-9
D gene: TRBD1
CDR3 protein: CASSSFRGSGETQYF
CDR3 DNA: TGTGCCAGCAGCTCCTTCAGGGGGTCAGGGGAGACCCAGTACTTC

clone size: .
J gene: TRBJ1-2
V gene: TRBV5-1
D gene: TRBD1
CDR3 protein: CASSMSQGAGGYTF
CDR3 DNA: TGCGCCAGCAGCATGTCACAGGGGGCTGGTGGCTACACCTTC

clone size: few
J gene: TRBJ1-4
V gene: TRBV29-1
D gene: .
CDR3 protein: CSVEMGGREKLFF
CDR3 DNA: TGCAGCGTTGAGATGGGAGGTCGAGAAAAACTGTTTTTT

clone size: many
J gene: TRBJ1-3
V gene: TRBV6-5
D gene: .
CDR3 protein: CASSYSGSSGNTIYF
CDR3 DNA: TGTGCCAGCAGTTACTCTGGGAGCTCTGGAAACACCATATATTTT

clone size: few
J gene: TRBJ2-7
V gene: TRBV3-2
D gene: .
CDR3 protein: CASSQGGRQFSSYEQYF
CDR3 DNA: TGTGCCAGCAGCCAAGGGGGCCGCCAGTTTTCCTCCTACGAGCAGTACTTC

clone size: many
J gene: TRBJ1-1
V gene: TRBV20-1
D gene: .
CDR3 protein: CSARVGGAGTEAFF
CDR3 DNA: TGCAGTGCTAGAGTAGGAGGGGCGGGCACTGAAGCTTTCTTT

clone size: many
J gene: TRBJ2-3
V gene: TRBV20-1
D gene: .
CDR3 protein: CSASGTTDTQYF
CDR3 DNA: TGCAGTGCTAGTGGGACAACAGATACGCAGTATTTT

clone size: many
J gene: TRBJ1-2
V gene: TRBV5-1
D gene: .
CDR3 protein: CASSLGEGQDGYTF
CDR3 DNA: TGCGCCAGCAGCTTGGGCGAGGGTCAGGATGGCTACACCTTC

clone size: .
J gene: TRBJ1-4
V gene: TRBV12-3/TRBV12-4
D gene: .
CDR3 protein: CASSPGLSATNEKLFF
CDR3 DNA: TGTGCCAGCAGTCCCGGACTGTCCGCAACTAATGAAAAACTGTTTTTT

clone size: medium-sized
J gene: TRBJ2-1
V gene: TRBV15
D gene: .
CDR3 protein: CATSRDHKGNNEQFF
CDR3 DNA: TGTGCCACCAGCAGAGATCACAAGGGAAACAATGAGCAGTTCTTC

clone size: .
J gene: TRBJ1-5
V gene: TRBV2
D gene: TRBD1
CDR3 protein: CARGGQSDDQPQHF
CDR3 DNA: TGTGCCAGGGGGGGACAGTCAGACGATCAGCCCCAGCATTTT

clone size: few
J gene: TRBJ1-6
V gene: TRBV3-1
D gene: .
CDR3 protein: CASSQLQGIFNSPLHF
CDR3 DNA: TGTGCCAGCAGCCAGTTACAGGGAATCTTTAATTCACCCCTCCACTTT

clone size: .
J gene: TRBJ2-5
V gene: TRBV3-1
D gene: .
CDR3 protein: CASSPRDYQETQYF
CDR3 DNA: TGTGCCAGCAGCCCTCGGGACTACCAAGAGACCCAGTACTTC

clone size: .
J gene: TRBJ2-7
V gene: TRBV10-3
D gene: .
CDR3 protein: CAISEARGAYEQYF
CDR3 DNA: TGTGCCATCAGTGAGGCCAGGGGGGCCTACGAGCAGTACTTC

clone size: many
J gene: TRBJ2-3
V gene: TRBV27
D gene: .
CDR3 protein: CASSSDQRGTDTQYF
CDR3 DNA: TGTGCCAGCAGTTCGGACCAGAGGGGCACAGATACGCAGTATTTT

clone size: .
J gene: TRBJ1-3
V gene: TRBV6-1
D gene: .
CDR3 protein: CASSDVTRTNGNTIYF
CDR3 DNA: TGTGCCAGCAGTGATGTCACCAGGACGAACGGAAACACCATATATTTT

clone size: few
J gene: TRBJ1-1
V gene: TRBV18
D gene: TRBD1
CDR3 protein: CASSQLQQGMNTEAFF
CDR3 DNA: TGTGCCAGCTCACAACTGCAACAGGGGATGAACACTGAAGCTTTCTTT

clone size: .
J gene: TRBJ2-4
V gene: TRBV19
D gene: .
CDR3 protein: CASSNTGTGNIQYF
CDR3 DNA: TGTGCCAGTAGTAACACAGGGACGGGAAACATTCAGTACTTC

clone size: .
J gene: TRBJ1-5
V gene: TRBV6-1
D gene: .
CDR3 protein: CASRLQGGNQPQHF
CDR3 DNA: TGTGCCAGCAGATTACAGGGTGGAAATCAGCCCCAGCATTTT

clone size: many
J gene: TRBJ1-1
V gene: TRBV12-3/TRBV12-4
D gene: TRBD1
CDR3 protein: CASSLRPGGTEAFF
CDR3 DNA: TGTGCCAGCAGTTTACGTCCAGGGGGCACTGAAGCTTTCTTT

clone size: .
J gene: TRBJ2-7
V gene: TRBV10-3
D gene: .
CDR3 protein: CAISETVTPGEQYF
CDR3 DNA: TGTGCCATCAGTGAGACAGTGACCCCAGGTGAGCAGTACTTC

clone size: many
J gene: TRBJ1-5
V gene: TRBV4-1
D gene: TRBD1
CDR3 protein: CASSQADRGWNQPQHF
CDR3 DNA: TGCGCCAGCAGCCAAGCGGACAGGGGTTGGAATCAGCCCCAGCATTTT

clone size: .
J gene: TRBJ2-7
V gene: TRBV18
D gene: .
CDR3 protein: CASRISSSYEQYF
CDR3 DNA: TGTGCCAGCCGTATCTCTAGCTCCTACGAGCAGTACTTC

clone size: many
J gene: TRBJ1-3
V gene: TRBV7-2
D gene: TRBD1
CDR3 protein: CASSTGTGTIIYF
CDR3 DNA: TGTGCCAGCAGCACCGGGACAGGGACGATCATATATTTT

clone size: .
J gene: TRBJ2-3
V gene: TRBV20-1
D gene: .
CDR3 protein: CSARNKSGNTDTQYF
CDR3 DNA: TGCAGTGCTAGAAACAAGAGCGGAAACACAGATACGCAGTATTTT

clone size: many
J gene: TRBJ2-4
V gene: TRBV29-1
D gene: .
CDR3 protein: CSVGQGLAKNIQYF
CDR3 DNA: TGCAGCGTTGGGCAGGGACTAGCCAAAAACATTCAGTACTTC

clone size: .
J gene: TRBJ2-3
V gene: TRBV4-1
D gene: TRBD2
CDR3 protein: CASSQTGLAGADTQYF
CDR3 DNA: TGCGCCAGCAGCCAAACAGGACTAGCAGGGGCAGATACGCAGTATTTT

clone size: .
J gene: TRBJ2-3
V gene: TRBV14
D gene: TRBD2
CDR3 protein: CASSQPFAGGTDTQYF
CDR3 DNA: TGTGCCAGCAGCCAACCCTTTGCGGGAGGTACAGATACGCAGTATTTT

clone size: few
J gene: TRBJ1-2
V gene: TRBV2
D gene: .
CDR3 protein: CASSVRGQGGYTF
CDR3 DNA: TGTGCCAGCAGTGTTCGAGGGCAGGGGGGCTACACCTTC

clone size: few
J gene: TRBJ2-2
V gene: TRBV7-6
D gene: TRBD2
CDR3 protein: CASSLGSSGAGELFF
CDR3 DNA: TGTGCCAGCAGCTTAGGTAGCAGCGGGGCCGGGGAGCTGTTTTTT

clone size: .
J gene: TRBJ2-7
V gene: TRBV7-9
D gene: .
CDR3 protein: CASSLASATNSYEQYF
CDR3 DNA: TGTGCCAGCAGCTTAGCTTCAGCGACAAACTCCTACGAGCAGTACTTC

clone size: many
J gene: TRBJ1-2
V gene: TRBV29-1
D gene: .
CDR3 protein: CSVEEAGRDGYTF
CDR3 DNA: TGCAGCGTCGAGGAGGCAGGGCGGGATGGCTACACCTTC

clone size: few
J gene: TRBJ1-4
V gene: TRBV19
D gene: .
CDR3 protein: CASSINGIGGEKLFF
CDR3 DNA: TGTGCCAGTAGTATTAACGGGATCGGAGGTGAAAAACTGTTTTTT

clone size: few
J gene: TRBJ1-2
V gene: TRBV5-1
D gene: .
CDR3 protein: CASSLGQQWDYGYTF
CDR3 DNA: TGCGCCAGCAGCCTGGGGCAACAGTGGGACTATGGCTACACCTTC

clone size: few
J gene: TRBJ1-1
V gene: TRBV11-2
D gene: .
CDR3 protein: CASSERLNTEAFF
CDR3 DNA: TGTGCCAGCAGCGAAAGATTGAACACTGAAGCTTTCTTT

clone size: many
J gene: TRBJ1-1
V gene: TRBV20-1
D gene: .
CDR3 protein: CSARASGEGTEAFF
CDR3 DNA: TGCAGTGCTAGAGCATCCGGGGAGGGGACTGAAGCTTTCTTT

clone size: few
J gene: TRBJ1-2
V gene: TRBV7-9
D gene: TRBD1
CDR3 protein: CASSFGQGTNYGYTF
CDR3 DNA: TGTGCCAGCAGCTTCGGACAGGGCACTAACTATGGCTACACCTTC

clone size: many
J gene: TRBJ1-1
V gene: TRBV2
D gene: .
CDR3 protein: CASSEAKGRVTEAFF
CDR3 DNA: TGTGCCAGCAGTGAAGCGAAAGGTAGAGTCACTGAAGCTTTCTTT

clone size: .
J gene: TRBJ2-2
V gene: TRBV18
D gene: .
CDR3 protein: CASSPPGRTGELFF
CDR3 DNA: TGTGCCAGCTCACCACCAGGGAGGACCGGGGAGCTGTTTTTT

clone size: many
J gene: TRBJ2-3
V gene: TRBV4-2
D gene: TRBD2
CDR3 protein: CASSQGTSGIPTDTQYF
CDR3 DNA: TGTGCCAGCAGCCAGGGGACTAGCGGGATCCCCACAGATACGCAGTATTTT

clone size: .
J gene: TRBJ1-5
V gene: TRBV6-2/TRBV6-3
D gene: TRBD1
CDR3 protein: CASSSRGTGNQPQHF
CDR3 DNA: TGTGCCAGCAGTAGCAGAGGGACAGGGAATCAGCCCCAGCATTTT

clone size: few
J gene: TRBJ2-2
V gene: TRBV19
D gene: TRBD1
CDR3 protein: CASSMRTGGDTGELFF
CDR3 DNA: TGTGCCAGTAGTATGAGGACAGGGGGCGACACCGGGGAGCTGTTTTTT

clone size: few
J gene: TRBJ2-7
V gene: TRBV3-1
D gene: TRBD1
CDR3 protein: CASSRQGSPYEQYF
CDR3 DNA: TGTGCCAGCAGCAGACAGGGGAGTCCTTACGAGCAGTACTTC

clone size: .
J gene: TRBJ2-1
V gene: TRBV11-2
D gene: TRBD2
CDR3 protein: CASSLVVTHSPYSSGRALPDEQFF
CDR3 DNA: TGTGCCAGCAGCTTAGTGGTCACTCATTCCCCCTACTCTAGCGGGAGGGCCCTCCCCGATGAGCAGTTCTTC

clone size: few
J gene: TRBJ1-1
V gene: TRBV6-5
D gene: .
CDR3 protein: CASNEGRNTEAFF
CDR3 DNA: TGTGCCAGCAATGAGGGAAGAAACACTGAAGCTTTCTTT

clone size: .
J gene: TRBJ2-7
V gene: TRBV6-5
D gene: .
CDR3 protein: CASSFLFAVSYEQYF
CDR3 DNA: TGTGCCAGCAGTTTCCTTTTTGCGGTCTCCTACGAGCAGTACTTC

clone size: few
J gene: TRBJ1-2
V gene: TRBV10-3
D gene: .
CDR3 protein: CAITGQWDYGYTF
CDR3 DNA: TGTGCCATCACCGGACAGTGGGACTATGGCTACACCTTC

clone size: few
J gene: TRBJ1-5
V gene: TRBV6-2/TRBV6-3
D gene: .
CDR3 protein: CASADREQTYQPQHF
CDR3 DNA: TGTGCCAGCGCGGATCGGGAGCAGACCTATCAGCCCCAGCATTTT

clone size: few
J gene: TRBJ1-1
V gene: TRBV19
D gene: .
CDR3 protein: CASSDKNTEAFF
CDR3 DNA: TGTGCCAGTAGTGACAAGAACACTGAAGCTTTCTTT

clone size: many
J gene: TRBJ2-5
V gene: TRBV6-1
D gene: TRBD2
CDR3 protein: CAGRVAGQETQYF
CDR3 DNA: TGTGCCGGCCGAGTAGCGGGGCAAGAGACCCAGTACTTC

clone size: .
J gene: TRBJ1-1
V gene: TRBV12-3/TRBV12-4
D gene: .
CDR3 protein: CASSLRGGATEAFF
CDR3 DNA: TGTGCCAGCAGTCTCAGGGGTGGGGCCACTGAAGCTTTCTTT

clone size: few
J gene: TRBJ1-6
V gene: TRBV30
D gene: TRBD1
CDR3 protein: CAWSATGGNYNSPLHF
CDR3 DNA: TGTGCCTGGAGTGCCACAGGGGGGAACTATAATTCACCCCTCCACTTT

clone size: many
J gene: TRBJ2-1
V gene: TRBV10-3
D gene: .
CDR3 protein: CAISEGGEPYNEQFF
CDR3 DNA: TGTGCCATCAGTGAAGGTGGGGAACCCTACAATGAGCAGTTCTTC

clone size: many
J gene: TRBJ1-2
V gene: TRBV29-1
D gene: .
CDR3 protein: CSVEDRWEGSYGYTF
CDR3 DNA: TGCAGCGTTGAAGATCGATGGGAAGGGTCCTATGGCTACACCTTC

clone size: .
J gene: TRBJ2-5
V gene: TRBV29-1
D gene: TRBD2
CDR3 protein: CSVRAGGQETQYF
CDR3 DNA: TGCAGCGTTCGAGCGGGAGGTCAGGAGACCCAGTACTTC